The clone carrying this T cell receptor beta chain was counted a few times. TCRdb ran MiXCR on the RACE reads and lists one entry per CDR3 protein. The table lists under 300,000 distinct CDR3 sequences, approximately 8.6% of them singletons. The time point was: pre-sensitization, week 0. Treatment defined: therapeutic diphenylcyclopropenone sensitization with weekly scalp DPC. Trimming left V 7 bases short and J 2 bases short, with 8 bases between. There are 13 residues in the CDR3. Per the germline V gene, CDR1 is ENHRY and CDR2 is SYGVKD. The sample comes from a study of human T cells and chemical hapten exposure.

The source material was whole blood, sampled in connection with sensitization to the hapten diphenylcyclopropenone (DPC). This receptor was identified in a woman aged 35 to 49 with alopecia areata. Some clones in this sample may be carry-over from other donors' samples. V and J are TRBV10-3 and TRBJ2-2; D possibly corresponds to TRBD2 (5 bases). CDR3 in DNA: TGTGCCATCACCCCGGGAAACACCGGGGAGCTGTTTTTT. Protein: CAITPGNTGELFF.